This paragraph covers one T cell receptor beta chain sequence. The antigen this receptor binds is unknown. Per-base quality was not reported, and no clone a single base away is much larger than it. Libraries were made using the immunoSEQ multiplex PCR assay. The paper's processing steps were these. A statistical classification framework was built for diagnosing cytomegalovirus status from the catalog of TCR beta chain sequences. TCRdb re-hosts the immuneACCESS table, in-frame sequences only. Its copies lack some clones; in the studies checked, an unresolved V gene accounts for under half of them, and the cause for the rest is not known. V, J and clone size are taken as reported in that table, and D and trimming were inferred from the DNA itself. The sample has 250,000 to 300,000 clones on record, 65% to 90% of them singletons. The biggest ten clones account for approximately 1% of the sample. The donors belonged to the validation cohort of 120 subjects, which was separate from the approximately 680-subject first cohort.

This entry is derived from a study of cytomegalovirus exposure and HLA in healthy donors (dated by TCRdb to about 2017). About the study as a whole: A later analysis indicated that the 120 validation repertoires were generated on the platform also employed for the 700 or so repertoires of the first cohort. Along with the roughly 670-subject first cohort, a separate validation cohort of over 90 different subjects was used. The study aimed to test whether cataloging public T cell receptors could reveal signatures of past pathogen exposure. To predict cytomegalovirus infection status, the study brought together high-throughput TCR immunosequencing, statistical association of individual TCRs with disease status, and machine learning. Findings and caveats that apply to the study as a whole: Most TCR sequences were seen in very few donors, while some public TCRs were found in many individuals. The study listed around 160 TCR beta chains as associated with cytomegalovirus. The classifier was reported to diagnose cytomegalovirus status with high specificity and sensitivity in both the original cohort and the validation cohort. In vitro tests confirmed that a few of the cytomegalovirus-associated TCR beta chains recognize cytomegalovirus antigens. It was suggested by the authors that the approach could potentially be generalized to other disease states and immunological phenotypes. A later analysis had no HLA typing for the validation cohort, so co-occurrence there was scored across all 110 or so repertoires. Subsequent analysis determined that TCRs grouped into clusters in the first cohort also showed a tendency toward co-occurrence across the approximately 110 validation repertoires, and approximately 94% of cluster scores exceeded 0.

Taken from the germline V gene, the CDR1 and CDR2 loops are MGHRA and YSYEKL. Its CDR3 holds 16 amino acids, cysteine through phenylalanine. Here the CDR3 DNA is all that survives: 48 bases in frame from base 1. The V and J ends are trimmed by 5 bases and 0 bases, leaving 15 bases between them. The chain is made from TRBV4-1 and TRBJ2-3; a tentative D match to TRBD2 spans 6 bases. The TCR originated in a woman between 18 and 30 years old in good health and CMV-seronegative. Sequenced input: PBMCs. Read as DNA, the sequence is TGCGCCAGCAGCTTGGCGGCGGGGTCTAGCACAGATACGCAGTATTTT. This sequence encodes CASSLAAGSSTDTQYF.